What follows are 27 T cell receptor beta chains derived from one specimen sequenced in a study of T cell responses to AZD1222 COVID-19 vaccine. The protocol was immunoSEQ multiplex PCR, while the TCRdb copy is restricted to in-frame clones and leaves out a portion. Of around 100,000 clones in the sample, 90% were seen once. Sequenced here: peripheral blood, sampled on day 0 of AZD1222 vaccination. These receptors came from an adult in good health.

This chain connects TRBV30 to TRBJ1-6; TRBD1 matches at 7 bases. The CDR3 loop spans 13 amino acids. After removal of 2 bases from V and 8 bases from J, the junction contained 3 bases not matched to a gene. Germline CDR1 reads GTSNPN; CDR2 reads SVGIG (reference sequence). CDR3 region: CAWSSTGDSPLHF. As DNA, the CDR3 is TGTGCCTGGAGTTCCACAGGGGATTCACCCCTCCACTTT.

This sequence joins TRBV4-3 and TRBJ1-2; D gene uncertain. V was cut by 4 bases and J by 2 bases, with 5 bases left in between. The CDR3 has 12 residues. The germline V gene has CDR1 LGHNA and CDR2 YSLEER. CDR3 bases: TGCGCCAGCAGCCTGGGAAACTATGGCTACACCTTC. This gives the protein CASSLGNYGYTF.

The V and J genes are TRBV7-2 and TRBJ2-3; TRBD2 might be the D (7 bases). The CDR3 sequence is 16 residues long. From germline, CDR1 is SGHTA and CDR2 FQGNSA. V dropped 2 bases and J dropped 1 base, with 13 bases sitting between them. CDR3 nucleotides: TGTGCCAGCAGCTTATTATCCGGGGGGCGCACAGATACGCAGTATTTT. Translating it yields CASSLLSGGRTDTQYF.

This sequence joins TRBV3-1 (or the pseudogene TRBV3-2) and TRBJ1-5, with D tentatively TRBD1 (6 bases). The ends were cut back, 2 bases at V and 5 bases at J, with 19 bases in the middle. This CDR3 is 17 amino acids long. Germline CDR1 LGHDT, CDR2 YNNKEL (reference sequence). DNA for the CDR3: TGTGCCAGCAGCCAACAGAAGCAGGGGCCGGGGGATCAGCCCCAGCATTTT. Translated: CASSQQKQGPGDQPQHF.

V is TRBV9 and J is TRBJ2-1, with TRBD2 identical over 8 bases. CDR1 SGDLS and CDR2 YYNGEE come from the germline V gene. The junction had 10 bases not matched to a gene; V was cut back by 3 bases and J by 2 bases. The CDR3 consists of 17 residues. The DNA of the CDR3 is TGTGCCAGCAGCGCCGGCGGTAGCGGGGAAACCTACAATGAGCAGTTCTTC. Translated, it gives CASSAGGSGETYNEQFF.

The genes are TRBV6-5 and TRBJ2-2, with 9 nucleotides matching TRBD1. The CDR3 spans 15 residues. Trimming at V came to 7 bases and at J to 5 bases, leaving 8 bases not matched to a gene. Germline V lookup: CDR1 MNHEY, CDR2 SVGAGI. The CDR3 DNA reads TGTGCCAGCAAACACAGGGGGCGAGAAACCGGGGAGCTGTTTTTT. Protein: CASKHRGRETGELFF.

The V call is TRBV4-1, the J call TRBJ1-2, with 11 bases fitting TRBD1. CDR3 length: 19 amino acids. V gave up 4 bases and J gave up 5 bases; unmatched junction bases: 18. Germline V gene sequence: CDR1 MGHRA, CDR2 YSYEKL. The CDR3 reads CASSPRPSRDRGTLYGYTF. CDR3 sequence (DNA): TGCGCCAGCAGCCCCAGACCGTCTAGGGACAGGGGGACCCTTTATGGCTACACCTTC.

The chain joins TRBV6-8 to TRBJ2-1, with TRBD1 matching over 7 bases. The germline V gene encodes CDR1 MNHGY and CDR2 SAAAGT. Trimming took 5 bases from V and 6 from J; bases not matched to a gene: 7. This CDR3 has 14 amino acids. Here the CDR3 DNA reads TGTGCCAGCAGTGAGGACAGGTCCCTCAATGAGCAGTTCTTC. It codes for CASSEDRSLNEQFF.

The chain uses TRBV2 and TRBJ1-3; tentatively, D is TRBD1 (6 bases). Per germline, CDR1 SNHLY and CDR2 FYNNEI. Trimming shortened V by 0 bases and J by 4 bases, and 13 bases separated the two germline ends. The CDR3 runs 16 residues. Here the CDR3 reads CASSEAGQGKGNTIYF. CDR3 bases: TGTGCCAGCAGTGAAGCCGGGCAGGGGAAGGGAAACACCATATATTTT.

J is TRBJ2-5 and V is TRBV6-5, with TRBD1 matching 8 bases. This CDR3 region has 14 residues. V shed 4 bases and J 5 bases; nucleotides not matched to a gene: 6. Germline V gene lookup returns CDR1 MNHEY and CDR2 SVGAGI. CDR3 DNA sequence: TGTGCCAGCAGTTTAAGGACAGGGAGGGAGACCCAGTACTTC. It yields the protein CASSLRTGRETQYF.

V usage is TRBV9 and J usage is TRBJ2-3, with unresolved D. The CDR3 spans 15 residues. CDR1 is SGDLS and CDR2 is YYNGEE in the germline V gene. Trimming left V 1 base short and J 3 bases short, with 12 bases between. The CDR3 DNA sequence: TGTGCCAGCAGCGTATCCGAGCCCCGAACAGATACGCAGTATTTT. This sequence encodes CASSVSEPRTDTQYF.

Details on this clone: A far larger clone is a single base away, which makes a read error likely. The chain uses TRBV6-5 and TRBJ1-1; perhaps TRBD1 as D (5 bases). V dropped 6 bases and J dropped 1 base, with 12 bases sitting between them. Germline CDR1 and CDR2: MNHEY and SVGAGI. CDR3 length: 14 amino acids. In DNA form, the CDR3 reads TGTGCCAGCAGCCATGGGGGGGGGAACACTGAAGCTTTCTTT. This sequence encodes CASSHGGGNTEAFF.

This clone has only a few counts. The rearrangement links TRBV9 to TRBJ1-1; D gene unclear. V was shortened by 1 base and J by 0 bases, with 7 bases between the two germline ends. CDR1 SGDLS and CDR2 YYNGEE come from the germline V gene. This CDR3 has 14 amino acids. CDR3 loop: CASSVLNLNTEAFF. CDR3 bases: TGTGCCAGCAGCGTACTGAACCTGAACACTGAAGCTTTCTTT. Full variable domain (missing parts from reference TRBV9 and TRBJ1-1): DSGVTQTPKHLITATGQRVTLRCSPRSGDLSVYWYQQSLDQGLQFLIQYYNGEERAKGNILERFSAQQFPDLHSELNLSSLELGDSALYFCASSVLNLNTEAFFGQGTRLTVV.

The chain links TRBV12-3 or TRBV12-4 to TRBJ2-3, with D uncertain. This CDR3 is 13 amino acids long. Trimming removed 4 bases from V and 1 base from J, with 6 bases in between. CDR3 region: CASSSLGTDTQYF. Written as DNA, the CDR3 is TGTGCCAGCAGTTCACTCGGCACAGATACGCAGTATTTT.

The J gene is TRBJ1-2, the V gene TRBV2, with 11 nucleotides matching TRBD1. This CDR3 region has 15 residues. Trimming cost V 6 bases and J 6 bases; bases outside gene matches: 9. Germline V gene sequence: CDR1 SNHLY, CDR2 FYNNEI. CDR3 region: CASRDPGQGVDGYTF. CDR3 bases: TGTGCCAGCAGAGATCCGGGACAGGGGGTAGATGGCTACACCTTC.

V is TRBV2 and J is TRBJ2-7, with 8 nucleotides matching TRBD2. The CDR3 totals 14 residues. The germline gives CDR1 SNHLY, CDR2 FYNNEI. V lost 6 bases, J lost 4 bases, and 8 bases stayed unmatched. The CDR3: CASRDPGGRYEQYF. CDR3 coding DNA: TGTGCCAGCAGAGACCCGGGGGGGCGGTACGAGCAGTACTTC.

The chain uses TRBV19 and TRBJ1-6; 8 bases line up with TRBD1. This CDR3 region has 15 residues. The junction had 3 bases not matched to a gene; V was cut back by 1 base and J by 7 bases. The V gene's germline CDR1 is LNHDA and CDR2 SQIVND (reference sequence). The CDR3 DNA follows: TGTGCCAGTAGTATAGGACAGGGGCAGAATTCACCCCTCCACTTT. This sequence encodes CASSIGQGQNSPLHF.

The genes are TRBV6-4 and TRBJ2-3, with D tentatively TRBD2 (6 bases). This CDR3 contains 15 residues. CDR1 MRHNA and CDR2 SNTAGT come from the germline V gene. With 5 bases removed from V and 0 bases from J, the gap between germline ends came to 12 bases. The CDR3 loop is CASSFAGTSTDTQYF. The DNA for the CDR3 is TGTGCCAGCAGTTTCGCAGGGACTAGCACAGATACGCAGTATTTT.

This sequence joins TRBV7-9 and TRBJ1-5; TRBD1 might be the D (6 bases). There are 15 residues in the CDR3. CDR1 is SEHNR, CDR2 FQNEAQ, per germline (reference sequence). V was pared by 7 bases and J by 3 bases, with 16 bases between. The CDR3 is CASTSTQGPNQPQHF. CDR3 DNA sequence: TGTGCCAGCACCTCTACACAGGGCCCCAATCAGCCCCAGCATTTT. The full variable domain, completed using reference TRBV7-9 and TRBJ1-5, is DTGVSQNPRHKITKRGQNVTFRCDPISEHNRLYWYRQTLGQGPEFLTYFQNEAQLEKSRLLSDRFSAERPKGSFSTLEIQRTEQGDSAMYLCASTSTQGPNQPQHFGDGTRLSIL.

This chain connects TRBV5-1 to TRBJ1-5, with 9 bases lining up with TRBD1. The germline CDR1 and CDR2 sequences are SGHRS and YFSETQ. This CDR3 region has 14 residues. Trimming cost V 4 bases and J 4 bases; bases outside gene matches: 3. The CDR3 region is CASSPGQGNQPQHF. The DNA for the CDR3 is TGCGCCAGCAGCCCAGGACAGGGGAATCAGCCCCAGCATTTT.

The chain couples TRBV5-4 to TRBJ1-1; D unclear. From germline, CDR1 is SGHNT and CDR2 YYREEE (reference sequence). Trimming stripped 4 bases from V and 3 bases from J, with 22 bases between. The CDR3 extends over 17 amino acids. The CDR3: CASSPAQVPPGDTEAFF. The CDR3 DNA reads as TGTGCCAGCAGCCCTGCCCAGGTCCCTCCCGGGGACACTGAAGCTTTCTTT.

This clone has only one observation. This sequence joins TRBV10-3 and TRBJ2-7; 9 nucleotides line up with TRBD2. After removal of 7 bases from V and 3 bases from J, the junction contained 10 bases not matched to a gene. The length of the CDR3 is 15 residues. CDR1 and CDR2 (germline): ENHRY, SYGVKD. The CDR3 is CAIMAGGPFGYEQYF. The CDR3 coding sequence is TGTGCCATCATGGCGGGGGGGCCTTTTGGCTACGAGCAGTACTTC.

The CDR3 is CASSKGAGTEAFF. The CDR3 DNA follows: TGTGCCAGCAGCAAGGGGGCTGGCACTGAAGCTTTCTTT. This chain uses TRBV7-8 with TRBJ1-1; 7 nucleotides align to TRBD1. The CDR3 consists of 13 residues. Looked up from germline, CDR1 is SGHVS and CDR2 is FQNEAQ. The V gene end was trimmed by 5 bases and the J gene end by 4 bases; junction bases not matched to a gene: 4.

The gene calls are TRBV19 and TRBJ1-1; D not resolved. V was trimmed by 6 bases and J by 3 bases, leaving 11 bases between them. Germline values: CDR1 LNHDA, CDR2 SQIVND (reference sequence). This CDR3 comprises 13 residues. In DNA form, the CDR3 reads TGTGCCAGTAGGATGCAGATCTACACTGAAGCTTTCTTT. Protein: CASRMQIYTEAFF.

The rearrangement uses TRBV11-2 and TRBJ1-1; D not certain. The CDR3 loop spans 13 amino acids. The germline V gene has CDR1 SGHAT and CDR2 FQNNGV. V was pared by 5 bases and J by 6 bases, with 13 bases between. The CDR3 sequence: CASSPRTRAEAFF. CDR3 in DNA: TGTGCCAGCAGCCCTCGTACTAGGGCTGAAGCTTTCTTT.

This clone was detected only a few times. V is TRBV3-1 (or the pseudogene TRBV3-2) and J is TRBJ1-3, with D maybe TRBD1 (5 bases). CDR3 length equals 15 residues. Germline-derived CDR1 and CDR2 are LGHDT and YNNKEL (reference sequence). V was clipped by 4 bases and J by 0 bases, with 10 bases between them. CDR3 sequence: CASSPAGISGNTIYF. The CDR3 DNA reads as TGTGCCAGCAGCCCCGCAGGGATCTCTGGAAACACCATATATTTT.

This clone came up a few times. V is TRBV14 and J is TRBJ1-1, with D perhaps matching TRBD1 (6 bases). This CDR3 spans 16 amino acids. Between the trimmed V and J ends, which lost 3 bases and 2 bases, there was a span of 16 bases. Germline lookup yields CDR1 SGHDN and CDR2 FVKESK. CDR3 region: CASSQYRDGANTEAFF. The CDR3 region has the DNA TGTGCCAGCAGCCAGTACAGGGATGGGGCTAACACTGAAGCTTTCTTT.